Sequencing of this TCR beta chain was carried out in a study of post-analysis software for immune sequencing data. Regarding this clonotype: Its antigen is unknown.

Study findings and constraints: Relative to controls, patients had about five TRBV segments at higher frequency, with TRBV5-6, TRBV5-1 and TRBV20-1 among these. Normalized Chao1 diversity was significantly reduced in patients versus controls.

J gave up 2 bases and V 5 bases, and 5 bases lay outside the gene matches. Germline V gene sequence: CDR1 DFQATT, CDR2 SNEGSKA (reference sequence). The CDR3 runs 14 residues. Libraries were made from TCR beta cDNA, and they carried unique molecular identifiers. Input of roughly 1 to 11 million T cells yielded about half a million cDNA molecules. In TCRdb, the PCR reads were re-called with MiXCR into one record per CDR3 protein. Altogether 600,000 to 750,000 distinct CDR3 sequences are present, 55% to 60% being singletons, with the ten largest covering around 11%. Sequencing was carried out using blood. This chain links TRBV20-1 with TRBJ2-1; 8 bases align to TRBD2. This clonotype was obtained from a girl aged 2 to 10 with multiple sclerosis. DNA of the CDR3: TGCAGTGCTGCTACTAGCGGTCCCTACAATGAGCAGTTCTTC. Translation gives CSAATSGPYNEQFF.